Following are 10 T cell receptor beta chains from one sample sequenced in a study of CD8 T cells in ankylosing spondylitis. TCRdb re-derived calls from the 5' RACE reads in MiXCR, one entry per CDR3 protein. Among some 150,000 distinct CDR3 sequences listed, around 10% were seen once. Material for sequencing was blood, either unsorted or a sorted T cell fraction (not recorded which). The receptor set was obtained from a female donor with ankylosing spondylitis or in good health (not recorded which).

This clonotype showed up many times. This chain uses TRBV7-9 with TRBJ1-2; D is unclear. The CDR3 length is 12 residues. The germline V gene has CDR1 SEHNR and CDR2 FQNEAQ (reference sequence). The germline V and J ends were trimmed by 3 bases and 8 bases, with 10 bases remaining between them. The CDR3 reads CASSFPSRGYTF. The CDR3 DNA follows: TGTGCCAGCAGCTTCCCCTCCCGAGGCTACACCTTC.

This clonotype was seen ten or more times. Mismatch with germline at one junction end may stem from a read error. The chain employs TRBV3-1 and TRBJ2-7; D is perhaps TRBD2 (5 bases). Looked up from germline, CDR1 is LGHDT and CDR2 is YNNKEL (reference sequence). CDR3 size: 12 residues. Here the CDR3 reads CASSQAGYGQYF. The CDR3 coding sequence is TGTGCCAGCAGCCAAGCGGGGTACGGGCAGTACTTC.

The rearrangement joins TRBV5-1 to TRBJ2-1, with 11 bases identical to TRBD2. CDR1 and CDR2 (germline): SGHRS, YFSETQ. CDR3 length equals 19 residues. Unmatched junction bases numbered 15, after V lost 0 bases and J lost 7 bases. The CDR3 here is CASSLVSGGVILSCNEQFF. The CDR3 nucleotides are TGCGCCAGCAGCTTGGTTAGCGGGGGGGTCATTCTCTCCTGTAATGAGCAGTTCTTC.

The chain is built from TRBV29-1 and TRBJ2-7; D remains unclear. CDR1 and CDR2 (germline): SQVTM, ANQGSEA. Trimming took off 2 bases at V and 6 bases at J, with 8 bases between the two ends. This CDR3 comprises 11 residues. The CDR3 loop is CSVESPGEQYF. Here the CDR3 DNA reads TGCAGCGTTGAATCCCCCGGCGAGCAGTACTTC.

This clonotype has ten or more counts. The chain has TRBV11-2 and TRBJ2-2, with D tentatively TRBD1 (5 bases). The CDR3 runs 14 residues. Germline V gene lookup returns CDR1 SGHAT and CDR2 FQNNGV. The germline V and J ends were trimmed by 4 bases and 4 bases, with 10 bases remaining between them. In nucleotides, the CDR3 is TGTGCCAGCAGCTCGATAAGGGGCACCGGGGAGCTGTTTTTT. Protein: CASSSIRGTGELFF.

This clonotype was detected only once. This may arise from a read error, as a much more abundant clone is one base away. The chain couples TRBV10-3 to TRBJ2-1; the match to TRBD2 covers 14 bases. With V trimmed by 4 bases and J by 8 bases, 7 bases remained unmatched. This CDR3 region has 16 residues. The germline CDR1 and CDR2 sequences are ENHRY and SYGVKD. This CDR3 reads CAISVRLAGGPYEQFF. The CDR3 DNA is TGTGCCATCAGTGTCAGACTAGCGGGAGGGCCCTATGAGCAGTTCTTC.

This clonotype was counted ten times or more. Here the CDR3 reads CASSADSGTEAFF. The CDR3 DNA reads TGTGCCAGCAGCGCGGACAGTGGGACTGAAGCTTTCTTT. V gene TRBV28 combines with J gene TRBJ1-1, with D possibly matching TRBD1 (6 bases). This CDR3 is 13 amino acids long. The V end lost 6 bases, the J end lost 5 bases, and 13 bases lay between the germline ends. CDR1 is MDHEN, CDR2 SYDVKM, per germline.

There are many counts of this clonotype. The chain carries TRBV2 and TRBJ1-4; 7 bases agree with TRBD1. With 4 bases clipped from V and 8 bases from J, the junction kept 10 bases outside the gene matches. This CDR3 has 15 residues. Looked up from germline, CDR1 is SNHLY and CDR2 is FYNNEI. The CDR3 loop is CASSVRSRGSEKLFF. CDR3 nucleotide sequence: TGTGCCAGCAGTGTTCGGTCCAGGGGGAGCGAAAAACTGTTTTTT.

This clonotype was observed many times. This chain connects TRBV9 to TRBJ2-7; TRBD1 or TRBD2 may be the D gene (5 bases each). The CDR3 sequence is 15 residues long. The ends were cut back, 0 bases at V and 1 base at J, with 11 bases in the middle. The germline V gene encodes CDR1 SGDLS and CDR2 YYNGEE. The CDR3 reads CASSVDTGTSYEQYF. The CDR3 DNA reads as TGTGCCAGCAGCGTAGACACCGGGACGTCCTACGAGCAGTACTTC.

This clonotype was counted many times. J is TRBJ2-1 and V is TRBV7-7; no reliable D call. CDR1 and CDR2 from the germline V gene are SSHAT and FNYEAQ (reference sequence). The CDR3 spans 13 residues. Between the trimmed V and J ends, which lost 1 base and 5 bases, there was a span of 6 bases. CDR3 coding DNA: TGTGCCAGCAGCTTAGGTGTGGACAATGAGCAGTTCTTC. It encodes CASSLGVDNEQFF.